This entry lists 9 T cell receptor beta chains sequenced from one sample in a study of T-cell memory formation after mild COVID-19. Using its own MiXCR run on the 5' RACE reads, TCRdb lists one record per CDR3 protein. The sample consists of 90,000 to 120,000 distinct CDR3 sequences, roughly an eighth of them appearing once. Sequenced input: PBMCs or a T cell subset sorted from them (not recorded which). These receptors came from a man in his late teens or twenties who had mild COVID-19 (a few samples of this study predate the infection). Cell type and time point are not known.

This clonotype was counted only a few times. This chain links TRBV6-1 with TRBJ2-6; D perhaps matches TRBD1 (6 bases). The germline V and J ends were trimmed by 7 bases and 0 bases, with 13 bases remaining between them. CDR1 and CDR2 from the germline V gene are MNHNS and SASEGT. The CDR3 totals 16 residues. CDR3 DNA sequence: TGTGCCAGCAAGGCAGGGGTCGGCTCTGGGGCCAACGTCCTGACTTTC. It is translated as CASKAGVGSGANVLTF.

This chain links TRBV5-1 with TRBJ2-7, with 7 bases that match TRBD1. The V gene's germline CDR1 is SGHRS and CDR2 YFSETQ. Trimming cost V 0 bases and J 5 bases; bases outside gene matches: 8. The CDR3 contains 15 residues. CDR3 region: CASSLAHGQENEQYF. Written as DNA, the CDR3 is TGCGCCAGCAGCTTGGCCCACGGACAGGAAAACGAGCAGTACTTC. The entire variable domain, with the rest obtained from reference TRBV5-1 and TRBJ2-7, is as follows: KAGVTQTPRYLIKTRGQQVTLSCSPISGHRSVSWYQQTPGQGLQFLFEYFSETQRNKGNFPGRFSGRQFSNSRSEMNVSTLELGDSALYLCASSLAHGQENEQYFGPGTRLTVT.

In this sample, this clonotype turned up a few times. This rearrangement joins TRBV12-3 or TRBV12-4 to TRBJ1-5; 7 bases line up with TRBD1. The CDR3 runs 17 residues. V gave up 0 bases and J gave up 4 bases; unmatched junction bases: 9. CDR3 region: CASSLANIRQGNQPQHF. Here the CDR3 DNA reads TGTGCCAGCAGTTTAGCGAATATCCGACAGGGTAATCAGCCCCAGCATTTT.

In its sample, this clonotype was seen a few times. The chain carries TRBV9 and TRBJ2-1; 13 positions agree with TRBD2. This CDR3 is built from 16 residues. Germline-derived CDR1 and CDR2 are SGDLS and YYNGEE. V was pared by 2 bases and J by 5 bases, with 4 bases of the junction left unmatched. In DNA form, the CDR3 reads TGTGCCAGCAGCGTGTCAGGACTAGCGGGGGACAATGAGCAGTTCTTC. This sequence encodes CASSVSGLAGDNEQFF.

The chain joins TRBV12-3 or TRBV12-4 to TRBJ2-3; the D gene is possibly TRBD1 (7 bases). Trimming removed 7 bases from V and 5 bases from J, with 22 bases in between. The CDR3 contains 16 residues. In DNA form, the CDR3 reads TGTGCCAGCAACCTCCTCTCAGGGGGGATGAGAGATACGCAGTATTTT. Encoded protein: CASNLLSGGMRDTQYF.

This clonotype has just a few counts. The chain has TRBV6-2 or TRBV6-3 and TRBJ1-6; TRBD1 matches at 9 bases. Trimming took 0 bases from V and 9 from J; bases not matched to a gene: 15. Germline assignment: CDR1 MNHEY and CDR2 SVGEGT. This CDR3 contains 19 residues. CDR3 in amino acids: CASSYSSDRTGGIGSPLHF. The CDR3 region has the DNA TGTGCCAGCAGTTACTCGAGCGATCGTACAGGGGGCATCGGTTCACCCCTCCACTTT.

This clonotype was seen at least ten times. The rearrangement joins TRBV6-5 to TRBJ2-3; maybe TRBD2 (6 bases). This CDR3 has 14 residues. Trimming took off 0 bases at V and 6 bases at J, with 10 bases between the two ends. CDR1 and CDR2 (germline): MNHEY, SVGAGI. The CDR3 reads CASSYSGGTDTQYF. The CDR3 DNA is TGTGCCAGCAGTTACTCGGGGGGAACCGATACGCAGTATTTT.

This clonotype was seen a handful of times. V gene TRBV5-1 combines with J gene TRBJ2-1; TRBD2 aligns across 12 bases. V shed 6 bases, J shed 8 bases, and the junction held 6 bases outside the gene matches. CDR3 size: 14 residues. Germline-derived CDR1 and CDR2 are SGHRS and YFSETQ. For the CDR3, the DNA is TGCGCCAGCACTCCTTGGACTAGCGGGGATGAGCAGTTCTTC. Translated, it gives CASTPWTSGDEQFF.

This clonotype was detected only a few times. CDR3 in amino acids: CASSKTGGEAFF. For the CDR3, the DNA is TGTGCCAGCAGCAAGACAGGGGGTGAAGCTTTCTTT. V is TRBV7-9 and J is TRBJ1-1; 9 bases agree with TRBD1. This CDR3 region has 12 residues. Germline V gene sequence: CDR1 SEHNR, CDR2 FQNEAQ (reference sequence). V lost 5 bases and J lost 7; bases outside the gene matches: 2. The full variable domain, its missing parts supplied by reference TRBV7-9 and TRBJ1-1, is DTGVSQNPRHKITKRGQNVTFRCDPISEHNRLYWYRQTLGQGPEFLTYFQNEAQLEKSRLLSDRFSAERPKGSFSTLEIQRTEQGDSAMYLCASSKTGGEAFFGQGTRLTVV.